One and the same sample provided the 18 T cell receptor beta chains below, sequenced in a study of cytomegalovirus exposure and HLA in healthy donors. This PCR relied on a set of 60 Vbeta primers and 13 Jbeta primers. Some clones are missing from TCRdb's copy, which holds only in-frame ones; the method was immunoSEQ multiplex PCR. Of roughly 120,000 clones listed, more than 65% were seen once; the top ten hold 1.5%. The sample consisted of PBMCs. The receptors derive from a woman between 18 and 29 years old in good health and CMV-seronegative.

CDR3 DNA: TGCGCCAGCAGCCAAGATCGGGAAGAAGGAGCTTGGGGCTACACCTTC. It yields the protein CASSQDREEGAWGYTF. The chain has TRBV4-1 and TRBJ1-2, with D unclear. Germline V lookup: CDR1 MGHRA, CDR2 YSYEKL. CDR3 length: 16 amino acids. V lost 0 bases and J lost 8, with 19 bases in between.

DNA for the CDR3: TGTGCCAGCAGCCAACTCGGACAGGGGGCCTCCTACGAGCAGTACTTC. It specifies CASSQLGQGASYEQYF. The rearrangement links TRBV16 to TRBJ2-7, with 11 bases that match TRBD1. The J segment lost 0 bases and the V segment lost 2 bases, leaving 3 bases of the junction unmatched. In germline, CDR1 is KGHSY, CDR2 FQNENV. The length of the CDR3 is 16 residues.

The J gene is TRBJ2-4, the V gene TRBV7-9; TRBD2 agrees at 9 bases. V dropped 5 bases and J dropped 2; count of bases not matched to a gene: 16. Germline CDR1 reads SEHNR; CDR2 reads FQNEAQ (reference sequence). This CDR3 has 19 residues. DNA for the CDR3: TGTGCCAGCAGCCCCTTAGGGGGGTCTAGCGGGATTACCAAAAACATTCAGTACTTC. This encodes CASSPLGGSSGITKNIQYF.

This clone occurred once. The chain joins TRBV29-1 to TRBJ2-5; TRBD2 might be the D (5 bases). V was pared by 1 base and J by 1 base, with 19 bases between. CDR1 is SQVTM and CDR2 is ANQGSEA in the germline V gene. The CDR3 is 17 amino acids. The DNA for the CDR3 is TGCAGCGTTGAAGGGGAGTCCGATCGACCTCTCCAAGAGACCCAGTACTTC. Translated: CSVEGESDRPLQETQYF.

V is TRBV5-5 and J is TRBJ2-3, with D perhaps TRBD2 (6 bases). Trimming took 3 bases from V and 6 from J, leaving 14 bases between them. The CDR3 is 14 amino acids. Germline V CDR1 and CDR2: SGHKS, YYEKEE (reference sequence). The CDR3 reads CASSSWDFSDTQYF. CDR3 bases: TGTGCCAGCAGCTCCTGGGACTTCTCGGATACGCAGTATTTT.

This chain connects TRBV5-4 to TRBJ1-2; possible D gene TRBD1, 5 bases. The CDR3 extends over 15 amino acids. Germline V gene lookup returns CDR1 SGHNT and CDR2 YYREEE (reference sequence). Trimming cost V 0 bases and J 5 bases, with 14 bases left between them. The DNA of the CDR3 is TGTGCCAGCAGCTTGGATAACCTAAAGGGGTATGGCTACACCTTC. Amino acids: CASSLDNLKGYGYTF.

This chain joins TRBV5-5 and TRBJ2-1, with 12 bases lining up with TRBD2. The CDR3 extends over 16 amino acids. The V gene end was trimmed by 3 bases and the J gene end by 9 bases; junction bases not matched to a gene: 10. Germline loops: CDR1 SGHKS, CDR2 YYEKEE (reference sequence). CDR3 loop: CASSYIRLAGVGEQFF. In nucleotides, the CDR3 is TGTGCCAGCAGCTATATACGACTAGCGGGGGTTGGTGAGCAGTTCTTC.

The chain joins TRBV5-6 to TRBJ2-7, with no clear D. The CDR3 spans 14 residues. Trimming removed 0 bases from V and 2 bases from J, with 9 bases in between. Per the germline V gene, CDR1 is SGHDT and CDR2 is YYEEEE. The CDR3 loop is CASSLDILPYEQYF. The DNA of the CDR3 is TGTGCCAGCAGCTTGGACATTCTCCCCTACGAGCAGTACTTC.

The rearrangement joins TRBV4-2 to TRBJ1-6, with D unresolved. Germline V lookup: CDR1 LGHNA, CDR2 YNFKEQ. The CDR3 extends over 15 amino acids. V shed 0 bases and J shed 7 bases, with 10 bases lying between them. CDR3 nucleotides: TGTGCCAGCAGCCAAGATCGGCAGGCAAATTCACCCCTCCACTTT. Protein: CASSQDRQANSPLHF.

This clone was observed once. The chain recombines TRBV2 with TRBJ1-1, with 9 positions matching TRBD1. The germline gives CDR1 SNHLY, CDR2 FYNNEI. There are 19 residues in the CDR3. The V segment lost 4 bases and the J segment 4 bases; nucleotides outside the gene matches: 19. CDR3 sequence reads: CASSGSVKTGGIRGTEAFF. CDR3 in DNA: TGTGCCAGCAGTGGGTCAGTAAAGACAGGGGGTATCCGGGGCACTGAAGCTTTCTTT.

This clone was found once. The gene calls are TRBV9 and TRBJ2-7, with 8 bases matching TRBD1. Germline CDR1 and CDR2: SGDLS and YYNGEE. This CDR3 is built from 16 residues. J was trimmed by 4 bases and V by 4 bases; bases with no gene match: 13. The CDR3 DNA sequence: TGTGCCAGCAGCCCCCACCGGGCAGGGGGCAAGTACGAGCAGTACTTC. Translating gives CASSPHRAGGKYEQYF.

V usage is TRBV5-6 and J usage is TRBJ2-6; perhaps TRBD1 as D (6 bases). The CDR3 is made up of 16 amino acids. Between the trimmed V and J ends, which lost 0 bases and 2 bases, there was a span of 9 bases. In germline, CDR1 is SGHDT, CDR2 YYEEEE. CDR3 in DNA: TGTGCCAGCAGCTTGGTCAGGACAGCTGGGGCCAACGTCCTGACTTTC. Protein product: CASSLVRTAGANVLTF.

V gene TRBV27 combines with J gene TRBJ2-7; D possibly corresponds to TRBD2 (5 bases). The V end lost 5 bases, the J end lost 7 bases, and 18 bases lay between the germline ends. The CDR3 sequence is 14 residues long. Germline V gene sequence: CDR1 MNHEY, CDR2 SMNVEV (reference sequence). The CDR3 bases are TGTGCCAGCAGTGCCCGGGGTTCCGAGGCGGAGCAGTACTTC. Its protein is CASSARGSEAEQYF.

The chain uses TRBV4-1 and TRBJ2-5, with 10 bases lining up with TRBD2. With 0 bases clipped from V and 5 bases from J, the junction kept 6 bases outside the gene matches. CDR3 length: 16 residues. The germline gives CDR1 MGHRA, CDR2 YSYEKL. In nucleotides, the CDR3 is TGCGCCAGCAGCCAAGATGCAGCGGGGGGGCCGGAGACCCAGTACTTC. It is translated as CASSQDAAGGPETQYF.

V and J are TRBV5-4 and TRBJ2-1; the match to TRBD2 covers 8 bases. The ends lost 3 bases at V and 1 base at J; junction bases unmatched: 6. This CDR3 has 16 amino acids. Germline CDR1 is SGHNT and CDR2 is YYREEE (reference sequence). CDR3 nucleotide sequence: TGTGCCAGCAGCTCCGGGGGGGGGTGGTCCTACAATGAGCAGTTCTTC. This codes for CASSSGGGWSYNEQFF.

V is TRBV7-9 and J is TRBJ2-3; the match to TRBD2 covers 8 bases. Trimming cost V 4 bases and J 4 bases; bases outside gene matches: 10. The CDR3 loop spans 16 amino acids. CDR1 and CDR2 from the germline V gene are SEHNR and FQNEAQ (reference sequence). The CDR3 region is CASSSPTGGLPDTQYF. DNA of the CDR3: TGTGCCAGCAGCTCGCCAACGGGAGGGCTCCCAGATACGCAGTATTTT.

This rearrangement joins TRBV4-1 to TRBJ2-2; 9 bases agree with TRBD2. Germline CDR1 is MGHRA and CDR2 is YSYEKL. V was pared by 4 bases and J by 2 bases, with 11 bases of the junction left unmatched. The CDR3 is 18 residues long. CDR3 amino acids: CASSPRGSGGINTGELFF. CDR3 nucleotides: TGCGCCAGCAGCCCTCGGGGTAGCGGGGGTATAAACACCGGGGAGCTGTTTTTT.

The V gene is TRBV5-1, the J gene TRBJ1-2; 7 bases agree with TRBD1. The V segment lost 3 bases and the J segment 3 bases; nucleotides outside the gene matches: 5. In germline, CDR1 is SGHRS, CDR2 YFSETQ. This CDR3 is built from 14 residues. The CDR3 nucleotides are TGCGCCAGCAGCTGGACAGGTTTGGACTATGGCTACACCTTC. Translating it yields CASSWTGLDYGYTF.